Listed below are T cell receptor beta chains from one sample, sequenced in a study of CD8+ T cells in alopecia areata. Sequenced by immunoSEQ multiplex PCR; TCRdb stores in-frame clones only, minus some. The repertoire holds over 150,000 clones, with more than 55% as singletons. The sequenced sample consisted of CD8+ T cells sorted from blood. The source is a human donor in good health. Both conserved end residues are part of each CDR3. D genes are given only for firm matches. Rows may omit the clone size; those that give it use once, few, many or a size class.

few	.	TRBV9	TRBJ2-2	CASSPTTGELFF	TGTGCCAGCAGTCCCACCACCGGGGAGCTGTTTTTT
.	.	TRBV21-1	TRBJ2-7	CASSKPGTGKGSYEQYF	TGTGCCAGCAGCAAACCCGGGACAGGGAAGGGATCCTACGAGCAGTACTTC
.	.	TRBV5-6	TRBJ2-1	CASSLGTPNEQFF	TGTGCCAGCAGCTTGGGGACCCCCAATGAGCAGTTCTTC
once	TRBD1	TRBV6-4	TRBJ1-2	CASSELSGQGYGYTF	TGTGCCAGCAGTGAGCTCTCCGGACAGGGCTATGGCTACACCTTC
few	TRBD1	TRBV29-1	TRBJ1-5	CSAGGGGNQPQHF	TGCAGCGCTGGAGGGGGCGGCAATCAGCCCCAGCATTTT
.	.	TRBV6-5	TRBJ2-7	CASSYFGGLEQYF	TGTGCCAGCAGTTACTTTGGGGGGCTCGAGCAGTACTTC
once	TRBD2	TRBV9	TRBJ2-1	CASSVGVRGGREQFF	TGTGCCAGCAGCGTAGGCGTGCGGGGGGGCCGCGAGCAGTTCTTC
.	.	TRBV27	TRBJ2-7	CATGPIDRKYEQYF	TGTGCCACCGGACCCATCGACAGGAAATACGAGCAGTACTTC
few	.	TRBV7-9	TRBJ2-7	CASSLPGFYEQYF	TGTGCCAGCAGCTTACCGGGGTTCTACGAGCAGTACTTC
.	.	TRBV7-6	TRBJ2-2	CASSLDYEENTGELFF	TGTGCCAGCAGCTTAGACTACGAGGAGAACACCGGGGAGCTGTTTTTT
.	.	TRBV7-9	TRBJ1-1	CASSLAEGLSTEAFF	TGTGCCAGCAGCTTAGCGGAGGGATTGAGCACTGAAGCTTTCTTT
.	.	TRBV9	TRBJ2-1	CASSLTSDEQFF	TGTGCCAGCAGCCTCACGTCGGATGAGCAGTTCTTC
.	TRBD1	TRBV29-1	TRBJ2-1	CSVEVDRDEQFF	TGCAGCGTTGAAGTTGACAGGGATGAGCAGTTCTTC
once	TRBD1	TRBV2	TRBJ2-7	CASSKGQGHEQYF	TGTGCCAGCAGTAAGGGACAGGGCCACGAGCAGTACTTC
.	.	TRBV30	TRBJ2-7	CAWSGARYEQYF	TGTGCCTGGTCAGGGGCCCGCTACGAGCAGTACTTC
.	.	TRBV30	TRBJ2-1	CAWRPTGSSYNEQFF	TGTGCCTGGAGACCCACAGGGAGCTCCTACAATGAGCAGTTCTTC
many	.	TRBV11-3	TRBJ1-1	CASSFGGTNTEAFF	TGTGCCAGCAGCTTCGGTGGGACGAACACTGAAGCTTTCTTT
.	.	TRBV4-1	TRBJ2-1	CASSQSAPNTYNEQFF	TGCGCCAGCAGCCAGTCAGCGCCGAATACCTACAATGAGCAGTTCTTC
few	.	TRBV29-1	TRBJ1-1	CSVGSSENTEAFF	TGCAGCGTTGGGAGTTCCGAGAACACTGAAGCTTTCTTT
.	TRBD1	TRBV6-5	TRBJ1-2	CASSYPDRGNYTF	TGTGCCAGCAGTTACCCCGACAGGGGAAACTACACCTTC
few	.	TRBV7-9	TRBJ1-1	CASSLGGADTEAFF	TGTGCCAGCAGCTTAGGAGGGGCGGACACTGAAGCTTTCTTT
.	.	TRBV25-1	TRBJ1-1	CASSEYGNTEAFF	TGTGCCAGCAGTGAATATGGGAACACTGAAGCTTTCTTT
once	.	TRBV7-3	TRBJ2-7	CASSPRPGYYEQYF	TGTGCCAGCAGCCCCCGACCAGGGTACTACGAGCAGTACTTC
.	.	TRBV29-1	TRBJ2-2	CSVETGNTGELFF	TGCAGCGTTGAGACAGGGAACACCGGGGAGCTGTTTTTT
few	TRBD2	TRBV4-1	TRBJ2-7	CASSGLAGAYEQYF	TGCGCCAGCAGTGGGCTAGCGGGGGCCTACGAGCAGTACTTC
.	.	TRBV27	TRBJ2-7	CASSLTEGAYEQYF	TGTGCCAGCAGTTTAACCGAAGGGGCCTACGAGCAGTACTTC
.	.	TRBV29-1	TRBJ1-5	CSVEFREGPQHF	TGCAGCGTTGAATTTCGGGAGGGGCCCCAGCATTTT